The 20 T cell receptor beta chains presented below share a single source sample, sequenced in a study of beta chain features in type 1 diabetes. Expressed TCRB transcripts were sequenced after all isolated RNA was converted to cDNA. The method was immunoSEQ multiplex PCR; TCRdb's version includes in-frame clones alone and lacks a portion of them. The table shows 620,000 or so clones, with 15% to 19% occurring only once. Sequenced sample: naive CD4+ T cells from blood. All receptors come from a man between 18 and 29 years old in good health.

The table lists this clone with a few counts. This sequence joins TRBV19 and TRBJ1-2, with D possibly TRBD1 on 5 matching bases. V was shortened by 4 bases and J by 2 bases, with 11 bases between the two germline ends. CDR3 length equals 14 residues. Looked up from germline, CDR1 is LNHDA and CDR2 is SQIVND (reference sequence). The CDR3 sequence: CASSTAGLNYGYTF. DNA of the CDR3: TGTGCCAGTAGTACTGCAGGGCTGAACTATGGCTACACCTTC.

As to this clone: The CDR3 does not end in the conserved phenylalanine or tryptophan, so this is likely a read error. The chain carries TRBV7-2 and TRBJ2-7; 7 nucleotides align to TRBD1. The CDR3 has 14 amino acids. V was clipped by 7 bases and J by 1 base; unmatched bases: 7. CDR1 is SGHTA and CDR2 is FQGNSA in the germline V gene. The CDR3 spells CASTPAGGSYEQYL. The CDR3 coding sequence is TGTGCCAGCACCCCGGCAGGGGGATCCTACGAGCAGTACCTC.

This clone was seen a few times. The V call is TRBV18, the J call TRBJ2-7; D might be TRBD2 (5 bases). Germline V lookup: CDR1 KGHSH, CDR2 LQKENI. Trimming removed 6 bases from V and 5 bases from J, with 14 bases in between. CDR3 length: 13 amino acids. This CDR3 reads CASSLGLFNEQYF. The CDR3 region has the DNA TGTGCCAGCTCTCTCGGACTGTTTAACGAGCAGTACTTC.

J is TRBJ1-4 and V is TRBV4-1; no definite D call. The germline gives CDR1 MGHRA, CDR2 YSYEKL. CDR3 length: 13 amino acids. The V end lost 4 bases, the J end lost 8 bases, and 11 bases lay between the germline ends. CDR3: CASSRLRSEKLFF. In DNA form, the CDR3 reads TGCGCCAGCAGCCGGCTCCGGAGCGAAAAACTGTTTTTT.

This clone has only a few counts. The rearrangement uses TRBV4-1 and TRBJ2-5, with 7 bases lining up with TRBD1. After removal of 1 base from V and 1 base from J, the junction contained 6 bases not matched to a gene. Germline CDR1 is MGHRA and CDR2 is YSYEKL. This CDR3 contains 16 residues. The CDR3 DNA sequence: TGCGCCAGCAGCCAAGTTTTGGCAGGGGGCCAAGAGACCCAGTACTTC. It encodes CASSQVLAGGQETQYF.

The table lists this clone with a few counts. V usage is TRBV5-4 and J usage is TRBJ2-7; TRBD1 might be the D (6 bases). The CDR3 length is 14 residues. V lost 4 bases and J 0 bases, leaving 11 bases between the germline ends. Germline V gene sequence: CDR1 SGHNT, CDR2 YYREEE (reference sequence). The CDR3 loop reads CASSVTGSSYEQYF. In nucleotides, the CDR3 is TGTGCCAGCAGCGTAACAGGGAGCTCCTACGAGCAGTACTTC.

Concerning this clone itself: The identical CDR3 is also encoded by other nucleotide sequences in the sample. The chain joins TRBV9 to TRBJ1-3; D unclear. Germline V gene lookup returns CDR1 SGDLS and CDR2 YYNGEE. This CDR3 has 14 amino acids. V was clipped by 0 bases and J by 0 bases, with 4 bases between them. DNA of the CDR3: TGTGCCAGCAGCGTAGGCAGCTCTGGAAACACCATATATTTT. Translation gives CASSVGSSGNTIYF.

The rearrangement links TRBV9 to TRBJ2-6; TRBD2 agrees at 7 bases. Germline CDR1 and CDR2: SGDLS and YYNGEE. Losses at the gene ends were 4 bases for V and 3 bases for J; bases not matched to a gene: 19. The CDR3 is made up of 20 amino acids. The CDR3 coding sequence is TGTGCCAGCAGCTTCGGAGTGGGGGGGAGGCTGGGCGTTGGGGCCAACGTCCTGACTTTC. Translating gives CASSFGVGGRLGVGANVLTF.

The CDR3 DNA sequence: TGTGCCAGCAGCTCTGGGGCCCCGGGCCTCGAGACCCAGTACTTC. It codes for CASSSGAPGLETQYF. The chain combines TRBV7-2 with TRBJ2-5; perhaps TRBD1 as D (5 bases). The CDR3 loop spans 15 amino acids. V gave up 4 bases and J gave up 5 bases, with 17 bases separating them. Germline-derived CDR1 and CDR2 are SGHTA and FQGNSA.

The chain has TRBV7-9 and TRBJ1-5, with D possibly being TRBD1 (5 bases). Germline loops: CDR1 SEHNR, CDR2 FQNEAQ (reference sequence). The CDR3 totals 16 residues. The V gene lost 5 bases and the J gene lost 2 bases, with 16 bases spanning the gap. Here the CDR3 reads CASSQMGEGGNQPQHF. The DNA of the CDR3 is TGTGCCAGCAGCCAGATGGGCGAAGGGGGCAATCAGCCCCAGCATTTT.

Ten or more counts support this clone. The J gene is TRBJ2-3, the V gene TRBV10-3; TRBD2 matches at 10 bases. The CDR3 has 14 amino acids. Per the germline V gene, CDR1 is ENHRY and CDR2 is SYGVKD. Unmatched junction bases numbered 7, after V lost 7 bases and J lost 6 bases. The CDR3 coding sequence is TGTGCCATCACCGCAGCGGGAGGGCGGGATACGCAGTATTTT. This translates into CAITAAGGRDTQYF.

The CDR3 DNA reads TGCAGCGTTGAGAAGGGACCCTACGAGCAGTACTTC. This encodes CSVEKGPYEQYF. V and J are TRBV29-1 and TRBJ2-7, with D perhaps TRBD1 or TRBD2 (5 bases each). V was trimmed by 3 bases and J by 2 bases, leaving 8 bases between them. Germline V gene data show CDR1 as SQVTM and CDR2 as ANQGSEA. CDR3 length equals 12 residues.

This clone was detected a few times. The chain links TRBV5-1 to TRBJ2-7; 8 nucleotides match TRBD2. CDR3 length: 14 amino acids. V lost 4 bases and J lost 2; bases outside the gene matches: 5. Germline CDR1 reads SGHRS; CDR2 reads YFSETQ. The CDR3 DNA follows: TGCGCCAGCAGCAAGACTAGCGAGACCTACGAGCAGTACTTC. This sequence encodes CASSKTSETYEQYF.

V and J are TRBV25-1 and TRBJ1-1; 8 nucleotides align to TRBD1. V dropped 4 bases and J dropped 3; count of bases not matched to a gene: 7. Germline CDR1 reads MGHDK; CDR2 reads SYGVNS. The CDR3 totals 15 residues. The DNA for the CDR3 is TGTGCCAGCAGTGGAATTACGACAGGGGACACTGAAGCTTTCTTT. Protein product: CASSGITTGDTEAFF.

The chain carries TRBV7-3 and TRBJ2-3, with 8 bases identical to TRBD1. The J segment lost 4 bases and the V segment lost 4 bases, leaving 4 bases of the junction unmatched. The CDR3 has 14 residues. Looked up from germline, CDR1 is SGHTA and CDR2 is FQGTGA. This CDR3 is CASSSGQGPDTQYF. The CDR3 coding sequence is TGTGCCAGCAGCTCTGGACAGGGTCCAGATACGCAGTATTTT.

This clone was observed a handful of times. This rearrangement joins TRBV4-3 to TRBJ1-2; no clear D. The germline V gene encodes CDR1 LGHNA and CDR2 YSLEER. The CDR3 totals 15 residues. Trimming left V 8 bases short and J 2 bases short, with 18 bases between. The CDR3 DNA is TGCGCCAGCGCGGCGGAAATGGGCAAAAACTATGGCTACACCTTC. This codes for CASAAEMGKNYGYTF.

A few counts support this clone. The genes are TRBV28 and TRBJ2-7; 11 bases line up with TRBD2. Per the germline V gene, CDR1 is MDHEN and CDR2 is SYDVKM. J gave up 0 bases and V 6 bases, and 4 bases lay outside the gene matches. CDR3 length equals 15 residues. CDR3 coding DNA: TGTGCCAGCAGAATTAGCGGGGGGGACTCCTACGAGCAGTACTTC. Translation: CASRISGGDSYEQYF. The entire variable domain, with the rest obtained from reference TRBV28 and TRBJ2-7, is as follows: DVKVTQSSRYLVKRTGEKVFLECVQDMDHENMFWYRQDPGLGLRLIYFSYDVKMKEKGDIPEGYSVSREKKERFSLILESASTNQTSMYLCASRISGGDSYEQYFGPGTRLTVT.

The chain joins TRBV29-1 to TRBJ2-7; TRBD1 matches at 8 bases. This CDR3 spans 12 amino acids. CDR1 and CDR2 from the germline V gene are SQVTM and ANQGSEA. V was clipped by 4 bases and J by 5 bases; unmatched bases: 4. CDR3 region: CSVVRGRHEQYF. The CDR3 bases are TGCAGCGTTGTCAGGGGGCGCCACGAGCAGTACTTC.

This sequence joins TRBV7-2 and TRBJ2-5; D may be TRBD2 (6 bases). The CDR3 totals 15 residues. With 5 bases removed from V and 3 bases from J, the gap between germline ends came to 16 bases. Germline V lookup: CDR1 SGHTA, CDR2 FQGNSA. The CDR3 spells CASSPESGPEETQYF. CDR3 DNA sequence: TGTGCCAGCAGCCCTGAGAGCGGGCCCGAAGAGACCCAGTACTTC.

The V gene is TRBV5-4, the J gene TRBJ1-1; D may be TRBD1 (5 bases). The germline gives CDR1 SGHNT, CDR2 YYREEE (reference sequence). The V end lost 0 bases, the J end lost 1 base, and 7 bases lay between the germline ends. The CDR3 totals 14 residues. The CDR3: CASSLVGPNTEAFF. Here the CDR3 DNA reads TGTGCCAGCAGCTTGGTGGGACCGAACACTGAAGCTTTCTTT.